This TCR beta chain is from a study of T-cell reconstitution after alpha-beta-depleted transplantation in children. Deletions cut 6 bases from V and 3 bases from J, with 14 bases between. Per the germline V gene, CDR1 is SQVTM and CDR2 is ANQGSEA. This CDR3 is 13 amino acids long. Preparation of the TCRbeta library involved a method that used unique molecular identifiers. TCRdb processed the PCR reads anew with MiXCR; each CDR3 protein has one entry. The profile covers hundreds of thousands of distinct CDR3 sequences, with around a sixth appearing a single time and approximately 1% taken by the ten largest. This clonotype was picked up many times.

The TCR originated in a human donor who donated a stem cell graft to a child with acute myeloid leukemia. The rearrangement uses TRBV29-1 and TRBJ2-5; perhaps TRBD1 as D (5 bases). The material sequenced was PBMCs from the stem cell graft donor, taken from the stem cell graft. CDR3: CSVISGFEETQYF. CDR3 nucleotides: TGCAGCGTGATTTCAGGGTTCGAAGAGACCCAGTACTTC.